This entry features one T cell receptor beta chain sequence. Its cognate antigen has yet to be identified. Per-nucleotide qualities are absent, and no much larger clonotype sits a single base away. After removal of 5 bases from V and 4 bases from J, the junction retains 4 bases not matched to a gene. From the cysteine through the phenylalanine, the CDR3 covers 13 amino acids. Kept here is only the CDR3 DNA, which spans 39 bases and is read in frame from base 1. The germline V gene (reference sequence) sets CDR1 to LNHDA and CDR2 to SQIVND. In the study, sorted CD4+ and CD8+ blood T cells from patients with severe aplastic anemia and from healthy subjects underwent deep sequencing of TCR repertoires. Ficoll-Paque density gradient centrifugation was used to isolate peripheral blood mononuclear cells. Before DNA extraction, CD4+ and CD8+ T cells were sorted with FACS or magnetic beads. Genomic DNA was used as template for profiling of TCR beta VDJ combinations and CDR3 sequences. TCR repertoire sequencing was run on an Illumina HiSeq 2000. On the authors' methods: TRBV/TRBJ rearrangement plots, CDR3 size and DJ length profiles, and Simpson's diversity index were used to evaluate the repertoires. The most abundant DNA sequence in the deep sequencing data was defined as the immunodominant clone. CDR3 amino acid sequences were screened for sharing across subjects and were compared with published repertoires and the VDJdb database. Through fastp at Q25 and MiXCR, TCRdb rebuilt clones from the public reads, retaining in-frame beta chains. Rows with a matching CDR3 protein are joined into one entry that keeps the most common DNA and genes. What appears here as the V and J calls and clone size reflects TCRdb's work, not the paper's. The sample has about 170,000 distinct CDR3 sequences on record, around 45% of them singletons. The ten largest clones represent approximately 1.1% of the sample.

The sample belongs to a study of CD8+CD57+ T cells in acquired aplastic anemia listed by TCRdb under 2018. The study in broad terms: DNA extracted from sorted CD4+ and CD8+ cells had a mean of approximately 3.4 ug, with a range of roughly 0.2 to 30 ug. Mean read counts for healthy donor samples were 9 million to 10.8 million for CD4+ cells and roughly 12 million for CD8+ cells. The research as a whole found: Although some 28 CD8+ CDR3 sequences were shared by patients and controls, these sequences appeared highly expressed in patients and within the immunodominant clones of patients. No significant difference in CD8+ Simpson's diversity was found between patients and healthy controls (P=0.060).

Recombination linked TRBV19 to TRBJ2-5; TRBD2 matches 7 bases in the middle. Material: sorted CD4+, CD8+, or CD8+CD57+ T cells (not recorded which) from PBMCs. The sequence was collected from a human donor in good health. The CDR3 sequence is CASSASGGETQYF. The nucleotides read TGTGCCAGTAGTGCTTCGGGGGGAGAGACCCAGTACTTC.